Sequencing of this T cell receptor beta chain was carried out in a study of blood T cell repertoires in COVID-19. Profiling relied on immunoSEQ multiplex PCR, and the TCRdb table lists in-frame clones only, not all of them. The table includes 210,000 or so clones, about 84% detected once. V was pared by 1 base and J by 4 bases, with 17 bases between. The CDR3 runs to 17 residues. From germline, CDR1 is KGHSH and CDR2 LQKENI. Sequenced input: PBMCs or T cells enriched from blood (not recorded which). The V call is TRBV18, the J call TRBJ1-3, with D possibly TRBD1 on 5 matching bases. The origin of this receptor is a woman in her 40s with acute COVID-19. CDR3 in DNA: TGTGCCAGCTCACCACTCGAAGCAGGGAAGGCCGGAAACACCATATATTTT. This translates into CASSPLEAGKAGNTIYF.